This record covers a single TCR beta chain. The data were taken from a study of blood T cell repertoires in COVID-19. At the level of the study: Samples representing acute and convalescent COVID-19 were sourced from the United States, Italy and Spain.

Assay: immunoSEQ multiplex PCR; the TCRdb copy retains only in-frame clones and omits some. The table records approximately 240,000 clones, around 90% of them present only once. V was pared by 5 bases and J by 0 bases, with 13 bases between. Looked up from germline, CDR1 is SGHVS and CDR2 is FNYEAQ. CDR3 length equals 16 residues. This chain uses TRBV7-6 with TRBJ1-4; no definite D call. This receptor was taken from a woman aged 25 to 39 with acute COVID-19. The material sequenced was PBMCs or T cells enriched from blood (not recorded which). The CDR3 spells CASSPTAGATNEKLFF. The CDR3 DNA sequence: TGTGCCAGCAGCCCGACCGCCGGGGCAACTAATGAAAAACTGTTTTTT.